Presented here are 29 T cell receptor beta chains from one specimen sequenced in a study of cytomegalovirus exposure and HLA in healthy donors. It was with 60 Vbeta and 13 Jbeta primers that the PCR ran. Measured with immunoSEQ multiplex PCR; TCRdb has only the in-frame clones, and not every one. The table records 95,000 to 150,000 clones, roughly 70% of them present only once. Sequencing was performed on PBMCs. The receptors were gathered from a man aged 25-45 years in good health and CMV-seronegative.

This clone turned up a few times. V gene TRBV2 combines with J gene TRBJ1-6, with D possibly being TRBD1 (6 bases). V gave up 10 bases and J gave up 6 bases, with 16 bases separating them. The CDR3 extends over 14 amino acids. The germline CDR1 and CDR2 sequences are SNHLY and FYNNEI. The CDR3 DNA reads TGTGCCACCCACAGGGCCTTTTTTAATTCACCCCTCCACTTT. Translating it yields CATHRAFFNSPLHF.

The rearrangement links TRBV6-5 to TRBJ2-3; tentative D call: TRBD2 (5 bases). Germline CDR1 is MNHEY and CDR2 is SVGAGI. CDR3 length: 11 residues. The V gene lost 8 bases and the J gene lost 5 bases, with 8 bases spanning the gap. CDR3 nucleotides: TGTGCCAGCTTAGCGTTAGATACGCAGTATTTT. It yields the protein CASLALDTQYF.

J is TRBJ2-7 and V is TRBV2; the D gene is possibly TRBD1 (5 bases). The CDR3 consists of 13 residues. Between the trimmed V and J ends, which lost 4 bases and 7 bases, there was a span of 14 bases. The germline V gene has CDR1 SNHLY and CDR2 FYNNEI. The CDR3 region is CASSGERGGEQYF. The DNA for the CDR3 is TGTGCCAGCAGTGGTGAAAGGGGTGGGGAGCAGTACTTC.

This clone was observed a handful of times. An end of the junction does not agree with germline; a read error may underlie this. The chain links TRBV7-9 to TRBJ1-3; a weak D match, TRBD1 (5 bases). Germline V gives CDR1 SEHNR, CDR2 FQNEAQ (reference sequence). The CDR3 is 15 amino acids. The CDR3 sequence is CSSSLGQGSGNTIYF. The CDR3 nucleotides are TGTTCCAGCAGCTTAGGGCAGGGCTCTGGAAACACCATATATTTT.

This sequence joins TRBV4-2 and TRBJ1-5, with D uncertain. This CDR3 has 15 residues. CDR1 is LGHNA, CDR2 YNFKEQ, per germline. V shed 0 bases and J shed 0 bases, with 6 bases lying between them. The CDR3 nucleotides read TGTGCCAGCAGCCAAGATCGGTATAGCAATCAGCCCCAGCATTTT. It specifies CASSQDRYSNQPQHF.

This clone was seen only once. V gene TRBV2 combines with J gene TRBJ1-2; TRBD1 matches at 9 bases. The ends lost 4 bases at V and 3 bases at J; junction bases unmatched: 3. This CDR3 is built from 14 residues. CDR1 SNHLY and CDR2 FYNNEI come from the germline V gene. The chain's CDR3 is CASSGTGDYYGYTF. The CDR3 region has the DNA TGTGCCAGCAGTGGGACAGGGGATTACTATGGCTACACCTTC.

J is TRBJ2-7 and V is TRBV21-1; TRBD1, the D gene given by the table, was not confirmed from the DNA. TRBV21-1 is annotated as a pseudogene. The CDR3 totals 16 residues. As DNA, the CDR3 is TGTGCCAGCAGCTCCGAAGCCGGACAGGGGGCTCCCAACCAGTACTTC. Protein: CASSSEAGQGAPNQYF.

This chain joins TRBV7-2 and TRBJ1-1, with 9 bases matching TRBD1. Per the germline V gene, CDR1 is SGHTA and CDR2 is FQGNSA. CDR3 length equals 16 residues. J gave up 5 bases and V 3 bases, and 10 bases lay outside the gene matches. The DNA for the CDR3 is TGTGCCAGCAGCTTCAGTCCGGGACAGGGAGGGACTGAAGCTTTCTTT. It codes for CASSFSPGQGGTEAFF.

V gene TRBV6-5 combines with J gene TRBJ2-3; D uncertain. Germline lookup yields CDR1 MNHEY and CDR2 SVGAGI. There are 14 residues in the CDR3. V lost 5 bases to trimming and J lost 5 bases, with 14 bases between them. The CDR3 DNA is TGTGCCAGCAGTGTTCTCGAGACGGGAGATACGCAGTATTTT. Amino acid sequence: CASSVLETGDTQYF.

The chain combines TRBV6-5 with TRBJ1-1, with D unclear. The CDR3 is 13 amino acids. V was trimmed by 4 bases and J by 1 base, leaving 7 bases between them. In germline, CDR1 is MNHEY, CDR2 SVGAGI. For the CDR3, the DNA is TGTGCCAGCAGTTCATCAGGGAACACTGAAGCTTTCTTT. Its translation: CASSSSGNTEAFF.

J is TRBJ2-7 and V is TRBV11-3, with D maybe TRBD1 (6 bases). Trimming stripped 3 bases from V and 3 bases from J, with 9 bases between. CDR1 is SGHNT, CDR2 YENEEA, per germline. This CDR3 region has 13 residues. The CDR3 sequence is CASSLGHLYEQYF. As DNA, the CDR3 is TGTGCCAGCAGCTTGGGACATCTCTACGAGCAGTACTTC.

V usage is TRBV6-5 and J usage is TRBJ2-3, with D possibly being TRBD2 (6 bases). Germline CDR1 reads MNHEY; CDR2 reads SVGAGI. This CDR3 contains 15 residues. The V end was cut by 6 bases, the J end by 3 bases, with 16 bases between. This chain's CDR3 is CASSDPLARTDTQYF. In DNA form, the CDR3 reads TGTGCCAGCAGCGACCCGCTAGCGAGGACAGATACGCAGTATTTT.

The chain links TRBV7-9 to TRBJ2-1; 9 positions match TRBD1. CDR1 is SEHNR, CDR2 FQNEAQ, per germline (reference sequence). Trimming at V came to 10 bases and at J to 3 bases, leaving 7 bases not matched to a gene. The CDR3 covers 14 residues. The CDR3 spells CATLGDRDYNEQFF. In DNA form, the CDR3 reads TGTGCCACCCTCGGGGACAGGGACTACAATGAGCAGTTCTTC.

The rearrangement uses TRBV6-5 and TRBJ1-2; D is unclear. Germline CDR1 is MNHEY and CDR2 is SVGAGI. The CDR3 totals 13 residues. The V end lost 6 bases, the J end lost 4 bases, and 12 bases lay between the germline ends. CDR3: CASRRNGFYGYTF. The DNA of the CDR3 is TGTGCCAGCAGGCGGAACGGCTTCTATGGCTACACCTTC.

The CDR3 reads CASSRTGADYEQYF. The CDR3 nucleotides read TGTGCCAGCAGCCGGACAGGGGCGGACTACGAGCAGTACTTC. This chain uses TRBV11-3 with TRBJ2-7; 9 bases align to TRBD1. This CDR3 contains 14 residues. After removal of 5 bases from V and 3 bases from J, the junction contained 5 bases not matched to a gene. Germline lookup yields CDR1 SGHNT and CDR2 YENEEA.

CDR3 nucleotides: TGTGCCAGCAGCTTGGAGCTGAGCTCCTACAATGAGCAGTTCTTC. Amino acids: CASSLELSSYNEQFF. The chain couples TRBV5-4 to TRBJ2-1; no definite D call. V lost 0 bases and J 0 bases, leaving 7 bases between the germline ends. Germline-derived CDR1 and CDR2 are SGHNT and YYREEE (reference sequence). CDR3 length equals 15 residues.

The chain is built from TRBV5-1 and TRBJ1-4, with 7 bases that match TRBD1. The J segment lost 8 bases and the V segment lost 4 bases, leaving 17 bases of the junction unmatched. Germline CDR1 SGHRS, CDR2 YFSETQ. The CDR3 contains 17 residues. CDR3 protein: CASSHIDRTGRLEKLFF. The CDR3 DNA reads TGCGCCAGCAGCCATATAGATAGGACAGGTCGGCTCGAAAAACTGTTTTTT.

The rearrangement joins TRBV28 to TRBJ2-7; D gene unclear. V dropped 2 bases and J dropped 13 bases, with 15 bases sitting between them. The CDR3 length is 12 residues. Germline CDR1 and CDR2: MDHEN and SYDVKM. Here the CDR3 DNA reads TGTGCCAGCAGTTTAGACGGTTTTCTAGGTTACTTC. The encoded protein is CASSLDGFLGYF.

This clone has just a few counts. The chain uses TRBV7-9 and TRBJ1-2, with 9 bases that match TRBD1. Looked up from germline, CDR1 is SEHNR and CDR2 is FQNEAQ (reference sequence). The V and J ends lost 5 bases and 6 bases, in that order; junction bases with no gene match: 10. The CDR3 has 15 residues. The CDR3 DNA reads as TGTGCCAGCAGCCGAACAGGGGGCACGGTGAATGGCTACACCTTC. This gives the protein CASSRTGGTVNGYTF.

This clone was seen only a few times. The chain carries TRBV27 and TRBJ2-7; 7 nucleotides agree with TRBD1. The CDR3 contains 13 residues. V lost 8 bases and J lost 0; bases outside the gene matches: 4. CDR1 MNHEY and CDR2 SMNVEV come from the germline V gene (reference sequence). The CDR3 sequence is CASATGDSYEQYF. CDR3 coding DNA: TGTGCCAGCGCTACAGGGGACTCCTACGAGCAGTACTTC.

V usage is TRBV19 and J usage is TRBJ2-2, with TRBD2 matching over 11 bases. Germline trimming cut 6 bases from V and 5 bases from J; bases unmatched to any gene: 5. The CDR3 loop spans 15 amino acids. Germline V gene sequence: CDR1 LNHDA, CDR2 SQIVND (reference sequence). CDR3 DNA: TGTGCCAGTAGCGGGACTAGCGGAGCTACCGGGGAGCTGTTTTTT. This codes for CASSGTSGATGELFF.

V gene TRBV2 combines with J gene TRBJ1-6, with a possible D match to TRBD1 (6 bases). Germline V gene sequence: CDR1 SNHLY, CDR2 FYNNEI. The V end was cut by 0 bases, the J end by 8 bases, with 11 bases between. The CDR3 is made up of 15 amino acids. This chain's CDR3 is CASSEAQGPYSPLHF. For the CDR3, the DNA is TGTGCCAGCAGTGAAGCGCAGGGGCCCTATTCACCCCTCCACTTT.

V and J are TRBV11-2 and TRBJ2-5, with 13 bases identical to TRBD2. The CDR3 covers 16 residues. Per the germline V gene, CDR1 is SGHAT and CDR2 is FQNNGV. With 5 bases clipped from V and 5 bases from J, the junction kept 8 bases outside the gene matches. This chain's CDR3 is CASSLLAGGPSETQYF. CDR3 coding DNA: TGTGCCAGCAGCCTACTAGCGGGGGGGCCTTCGGAGACCCAGTACTTC.

The CDR3 loop reads CASSGTYSRGEQFF. The CDR3 bases are TGTGCCAGCAGCGGTACGTATAGCCGAGGTGAGCAGTTCTTC. J is TRBJ2-1 and V is TRBV5-6; no firm D call. The CDR3 sequence is 14 residues long. Germline CDR1 SGHDT, CDR2 YYEEEE. Trimming shortened V by 4 bases and J by 9 bases, and 17 bases separated the two germline ends.

The V gene is TRBV6-1, the J gene TRBJ2-6; 7 bases are shared with TRBD1. The germline V gene has CDR1 MNHNS and CDR2 SASEGT. The CDR3 consists of 14 residues. The junction had 6 bases not matched to a gene; V was cut back by 2 bases and J by 11 bases. CDR3 nucleotide sequence: TGTGCCAGCAGTGAAAAGGGGGCTCTGGACGTCCTGACTTTC. It yields the protein CASSEKGALDVLTF.

This rearrangement joins TRBV5-6 to TRBJ2-5; 7 bases map to TRBD2. Germline CDR1 is SGHDT and CDR2 is YYEEEE. The length of the CDR3 is 18 residues. The ends lost 1 base at V and 5 bases at J; junction bases unmatched: 17. The CDR3 region is CASSLFVSGARSRETQYF. DNA for the CDR3: TGTGCCAGCAGCTTGTTCGTGAGCGGGGCCCGGTCCAGGGAGACCCAGTACTTC.

The J gene is TRBJ2-7, the V gene TRBV6-5, with 8 bases that match TRBD1. The J segment lost 1 base and the V segment lost 4 bases, leaving 6 bases of the junction unmatched. This CDR3 comprises 15 residues. Germline V gene sequence: CDR1 MNHEY, CDR2 SVGAGI. The CDR3, as DNA: TGTGCCAGCAGTTCCAGGACAGGGAAATCCTACGAGCAGTACTTC. Translated, it gives CASSSRTGKSYEQYF.

The CDR3 region is CASSLSLDGGPTDTQYF. CDR3 nucleotides: TGTGCCAGCAGCTTGTCGCTGGACGGGGGACCTACGGATACGCAGTATTTT. The chain carries TRBV5-5 and TRBJ2-3, with D perhaps matching TRBD2 (6 bases). The germline V and J ends were trimmed by 1 base and 6 bases, with 21 bases remaining between them. Germline loops: CDR1 SGHKS, CDR2 YYEKEE (reference sequence). This CDR3 has 17 residues.

This rearrangement joins TRBV29-1 to TRBJ2-1; 12 bases are shared with TRBD2. This CDR3 has 13 residues. Germline V lookup: CDR1 SQVTM, CDR2 ANQGSEA. Trimming took 7 bases from V and 6 from J; bases not matched to a gene: 4. The CDR3 DNA sequence: TGCAGCGGACGGACTAGCGGGGCCAATGAGCAGTTCTTC. This translates into CSGRTSGANEQFF.